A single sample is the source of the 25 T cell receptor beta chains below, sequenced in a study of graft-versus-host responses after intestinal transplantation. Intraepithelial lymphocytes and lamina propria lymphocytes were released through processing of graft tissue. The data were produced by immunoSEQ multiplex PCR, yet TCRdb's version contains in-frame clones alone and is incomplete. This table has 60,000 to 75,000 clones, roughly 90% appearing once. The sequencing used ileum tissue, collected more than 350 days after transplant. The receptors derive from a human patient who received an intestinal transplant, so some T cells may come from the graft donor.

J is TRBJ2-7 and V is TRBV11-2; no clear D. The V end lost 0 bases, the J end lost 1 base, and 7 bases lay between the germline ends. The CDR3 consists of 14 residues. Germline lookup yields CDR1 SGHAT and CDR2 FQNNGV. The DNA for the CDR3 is TGTGCCAGCAGCTTAGATATTGGGTCCTACGAGCAGTACTTC. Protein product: CASSLDIGSYEQYF.

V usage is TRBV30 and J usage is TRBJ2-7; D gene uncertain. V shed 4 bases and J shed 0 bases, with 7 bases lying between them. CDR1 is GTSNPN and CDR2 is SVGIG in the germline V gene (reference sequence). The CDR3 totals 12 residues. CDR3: CAWTHSSYEQYF. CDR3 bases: TGTGCCTGGACACATTCCTCCTACGAGCAGTACTTC.

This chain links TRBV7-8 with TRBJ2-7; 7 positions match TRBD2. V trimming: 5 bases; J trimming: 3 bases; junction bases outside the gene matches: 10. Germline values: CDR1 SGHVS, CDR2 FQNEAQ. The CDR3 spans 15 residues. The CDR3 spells CASSGTSSGFYEQYF. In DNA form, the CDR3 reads TGTGCCAGCAGCGGGACTTCTAGCGGATTCTACGAGCAGTACTTC.

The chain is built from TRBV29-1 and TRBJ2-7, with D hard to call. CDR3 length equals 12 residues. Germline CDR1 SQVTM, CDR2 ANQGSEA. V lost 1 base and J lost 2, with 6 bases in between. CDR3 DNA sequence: TGCAGCGTTGAAGGGGAAACCTACGAGCAGTACTTC. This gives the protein CSVEGETYEQYF.

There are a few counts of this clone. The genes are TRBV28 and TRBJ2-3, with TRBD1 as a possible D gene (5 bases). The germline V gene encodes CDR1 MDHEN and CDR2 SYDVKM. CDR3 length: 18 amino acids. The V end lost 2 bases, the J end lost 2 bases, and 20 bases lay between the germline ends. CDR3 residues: CASSLLSSGMTVTDTQYF. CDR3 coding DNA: TGTGCCAGCAGTTTACTATCCTCAGGGATGACGGTCACAGATACGCAGTATTTT.

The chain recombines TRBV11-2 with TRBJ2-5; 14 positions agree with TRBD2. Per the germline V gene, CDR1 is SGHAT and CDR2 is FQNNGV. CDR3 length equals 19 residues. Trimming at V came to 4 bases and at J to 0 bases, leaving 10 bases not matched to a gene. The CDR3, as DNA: TGTGCCAGCAGCTATCCCCCACAGGGACTAGCGGGGGACCAAGAGACCCAGTACTTC. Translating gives CASSYPPQGLAGDQETQYF.

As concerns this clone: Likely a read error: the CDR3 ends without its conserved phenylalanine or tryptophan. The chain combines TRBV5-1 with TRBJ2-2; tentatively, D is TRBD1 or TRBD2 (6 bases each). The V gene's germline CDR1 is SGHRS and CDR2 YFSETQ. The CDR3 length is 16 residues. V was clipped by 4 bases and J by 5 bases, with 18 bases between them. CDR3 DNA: TGCGCCAGCAGCCCACAATTGGGGGGCCGTACCGGGGAGCTGTTTTTA. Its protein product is CASSPQLGGRTGELFL.

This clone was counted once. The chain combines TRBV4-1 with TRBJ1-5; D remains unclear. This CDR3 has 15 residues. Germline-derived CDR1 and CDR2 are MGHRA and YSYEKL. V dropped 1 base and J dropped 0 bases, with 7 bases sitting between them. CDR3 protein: CASSQGRGSNQPQHF. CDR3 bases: TGCGCCAGCAGCCAAGGCCGCGGTAGCAATCAGCCCCAGCATTTT.

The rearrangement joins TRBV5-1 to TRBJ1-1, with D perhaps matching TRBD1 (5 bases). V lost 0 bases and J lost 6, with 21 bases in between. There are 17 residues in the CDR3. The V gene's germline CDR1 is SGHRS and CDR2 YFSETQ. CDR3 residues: CASSLVCRVEYESEAFF. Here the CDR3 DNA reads TGCGCCAGCAGCTTGGTTTGCAGGGTAGAGTATGAGTCTGAAGCTTTCTTT.

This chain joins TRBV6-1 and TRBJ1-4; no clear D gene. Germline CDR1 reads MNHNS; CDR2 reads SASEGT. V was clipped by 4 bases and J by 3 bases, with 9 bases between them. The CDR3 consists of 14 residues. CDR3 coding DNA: TGTGCCAGCAGTGGGGCAGACCCTAATGAAAAACTGTTTTTT. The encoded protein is CASSGADPNEKLFF.

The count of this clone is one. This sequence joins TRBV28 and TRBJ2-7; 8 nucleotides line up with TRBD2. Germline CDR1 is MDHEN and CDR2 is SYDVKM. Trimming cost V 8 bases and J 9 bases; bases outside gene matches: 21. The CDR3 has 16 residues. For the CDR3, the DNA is TGTGCCAGCCCTCCACCGAAGCTAGCGGGTCCCTGGCTGCAGTACTTC. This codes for CASPPPKLAGPWLQYF.

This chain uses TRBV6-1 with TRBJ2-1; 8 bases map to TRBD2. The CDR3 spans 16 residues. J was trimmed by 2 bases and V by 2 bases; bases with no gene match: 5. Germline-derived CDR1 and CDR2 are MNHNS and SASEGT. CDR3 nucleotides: TGTGCCAGCAGTGAATTAAGCGGGGGAGCCTACAATGAGCAGTTCTTC. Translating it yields CASSELSGGAYNEQFF.

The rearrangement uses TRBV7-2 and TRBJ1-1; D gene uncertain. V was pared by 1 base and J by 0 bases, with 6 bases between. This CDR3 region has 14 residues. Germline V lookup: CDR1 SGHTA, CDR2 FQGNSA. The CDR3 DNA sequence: TGTGCCAGCAGCTTAGTGGTGGTGAACACTGAAGCTTTCTTT. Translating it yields CASSLVVVNTEAFF. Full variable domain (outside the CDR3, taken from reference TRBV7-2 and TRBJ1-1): GAGVSQSPSNKVTEKGKDVELRCDPISGHTALYWYRQSLGQGLEFLIYFQGNSAPDKSGLPSDRFSAERTGGSVSTLTIQRTQQEDSAVYLCASSLVVVNTEAFFGQGTRLTVV.

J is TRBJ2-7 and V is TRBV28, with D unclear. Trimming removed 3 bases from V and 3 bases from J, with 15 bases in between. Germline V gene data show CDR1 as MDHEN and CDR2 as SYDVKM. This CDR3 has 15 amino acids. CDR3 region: CASSFTGAENYEQYF. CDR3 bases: TGTGCCAGCAGTTTTACCGGCGCCGAGAACTACGAGCAGTACTTC.

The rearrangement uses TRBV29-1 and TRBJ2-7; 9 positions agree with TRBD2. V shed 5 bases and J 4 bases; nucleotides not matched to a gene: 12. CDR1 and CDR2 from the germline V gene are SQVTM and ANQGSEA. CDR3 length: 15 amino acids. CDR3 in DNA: TGCAGCGTTCGTGGGTGGGCTAGCGGGATATACGAGCAGTACTTC. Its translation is CSVRGWASGIYEQYF.

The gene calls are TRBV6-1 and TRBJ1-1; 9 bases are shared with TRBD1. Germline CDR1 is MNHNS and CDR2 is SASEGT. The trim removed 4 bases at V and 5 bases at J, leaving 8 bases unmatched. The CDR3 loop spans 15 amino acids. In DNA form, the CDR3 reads TGTGCCAGCAGTGGTACTACAGGGGGCCGGACTGAAGCTTTCTTT. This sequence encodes CASSGTTGGRTEAFF.

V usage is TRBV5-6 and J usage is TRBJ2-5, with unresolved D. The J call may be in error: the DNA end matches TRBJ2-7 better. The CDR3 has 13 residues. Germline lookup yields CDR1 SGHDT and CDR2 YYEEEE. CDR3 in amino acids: CASSLNLLYEQYF. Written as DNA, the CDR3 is TGTGCCAGCAGCTTGAATCTCTTATACGAGCAGTACTTC.

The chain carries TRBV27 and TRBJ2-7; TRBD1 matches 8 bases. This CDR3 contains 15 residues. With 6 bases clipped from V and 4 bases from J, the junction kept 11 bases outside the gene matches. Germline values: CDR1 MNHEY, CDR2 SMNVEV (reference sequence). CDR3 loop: CASRPRGPSTYEQYF. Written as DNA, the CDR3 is TGTGCCAGCAGACCCAGGGGGCCCAGCACTTACGAGCAGTACTTC.

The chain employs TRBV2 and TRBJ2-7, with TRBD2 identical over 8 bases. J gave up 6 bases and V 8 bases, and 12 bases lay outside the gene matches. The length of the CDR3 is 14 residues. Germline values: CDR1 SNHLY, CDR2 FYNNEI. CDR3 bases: TGTGCCAGCTGTCCCGGGACTAGGGGTATCGAGCAGTACTTC. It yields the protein CASCPGTRGIEQYF.

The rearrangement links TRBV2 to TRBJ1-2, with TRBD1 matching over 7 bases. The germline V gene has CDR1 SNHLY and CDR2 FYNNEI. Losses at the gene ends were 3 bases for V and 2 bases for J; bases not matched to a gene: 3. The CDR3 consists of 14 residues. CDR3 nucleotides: TGTGCCAGCAGTGATAGGGGACAGAACTATGGCTACACCTTC. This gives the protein CASSDRGQNYGYTF.

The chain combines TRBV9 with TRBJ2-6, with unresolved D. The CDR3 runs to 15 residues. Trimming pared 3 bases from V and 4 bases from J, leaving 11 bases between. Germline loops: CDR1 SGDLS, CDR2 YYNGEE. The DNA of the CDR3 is TGTGCCAGCAGCGGAGACAAGTCAGGGGCCAACGTCCTGACTTTC. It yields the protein CASSGDKSGANVLTF.

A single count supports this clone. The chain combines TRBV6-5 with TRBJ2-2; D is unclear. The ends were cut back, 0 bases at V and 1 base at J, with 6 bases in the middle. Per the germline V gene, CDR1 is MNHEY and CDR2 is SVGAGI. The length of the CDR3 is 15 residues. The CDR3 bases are TGTGCCAGCAGTTACTCGTCGGAGAACACCGGGGAGCTGTTTTTT. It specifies CASSYSSENTGELFF.

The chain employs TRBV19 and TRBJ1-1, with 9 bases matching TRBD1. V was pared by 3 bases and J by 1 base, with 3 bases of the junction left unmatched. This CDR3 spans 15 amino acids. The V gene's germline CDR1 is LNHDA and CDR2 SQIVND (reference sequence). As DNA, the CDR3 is TGTGCCAGTAGTATGACAGGGGGTCGGAACACTGAAGCTTTCTTT. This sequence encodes CASSMTGGRNTEAFF.

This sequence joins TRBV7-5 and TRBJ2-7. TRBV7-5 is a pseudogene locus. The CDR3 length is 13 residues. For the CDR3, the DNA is TGTGTCAGAAGCCCGCCCCGCTCCTACGAGCAGTACTTC. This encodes CVRSPPRSYEQYF.

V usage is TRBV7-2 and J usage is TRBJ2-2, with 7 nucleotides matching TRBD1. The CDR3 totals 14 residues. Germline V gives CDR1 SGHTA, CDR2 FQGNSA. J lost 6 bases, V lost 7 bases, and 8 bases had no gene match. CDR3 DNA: TGTGCCAGCAACCAATTAACAGGGGCCGGGGAGCTGTTTTTT. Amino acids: CASNQLTGAGELFF.